These 7 T cell receptor beta chains were all obtained from the same sample, sequenced in a study of control samples from healthy donors and cancer patients. The table came from immunoSEQ multiplex PCR; TCRdb's copy has only in-frame clones and leaves some out. The data show about 86,000 clones, with around 90% seen just once and about 8.6% held by the top ten. The sample comprised PBMCs. The origin of the receptors is a woman between 45 and 65 years old with colorectal cancer.

This chain connects TRBV30 to TRBJ2-6; 9 bases are shared with TRBD2. V trimming: 3 bases; J trimming: 2 bases; junction bases outside the gene matches: 2. The CDR3 sequence is 15 residues long. Germline V gene lookup returns CDR1 GTSNPN and CDR2 SVGIG (reference sequence). CDR3 sequence: CAWRGGGAGANVLTF. The DNA of the CDR3 is TGTGCCTGGAGAGGCGGGGGGGCTGGGGCCAACGTCCTGACTTTC.

The chain is built from TRBV7-9 and TRBJ1-5; a weak D match, TRBD1 (5 bases). The ends were cut back, 5 bases at V and 0 bases at J, with 11 bases in the middle. Per germline, CDR1 SEHNR and CDR2 FQNEAQ (reference sequence). The CDR3 totals 15 residues. CDR3 bases: TGTGCCAGCAGCGACAGCTTTTATAGCAATCAGCCCCAGCATTTT. This codes for CASSDSFYSNQPQHF.

The chain has TRBV7-2 and TRBJ2-2, with no clear D. The ends were cut back, 5 bases at V and 6 bases at J, with 16 bases in the middle. The length of the CDR3 is 15 residues. Germline CDR1 SGHTA, CDR2 FQGNSA. The CDR3 region is CASSRSAEPPGELFF. Here the CDR3 DNA reads TGTGCCAGCAGCCGTAGTGCGGAACCCCCCGGGGAGCTGTTTTTT.

The CDR3 coding sequence is TGTGCCAGCAGTCTCCGAGTTAGGGTTGGCTACACCTTC. Residues: CASSLRVRVGYTF. The V gene is TRBV12-3 or TRBV12-4, the J gene TRBJ1-2; D is uncertain. V dropped 5 bases and J dropped 7 bases, with 14 bases sitting between them. The CDR3 covers 13 residues.

This chain links TRBV20-1 with TRBJ2-1; D may match TRBD1 or TRBD2 (5 bases each). The CDR3 extends over 11 amino acids. V lost 5 bases, J lost 5 bases, and 7 bases lay in between. CDR1 DFQATT and CDR2 SNEGSKA come from the germline V gene (reference sequence). This CDR3 is CSAGTHNEQFF. Here the CDR3 DNA reads TGCAGTGCTGGGACCCACAATGAGCAGTTCTTC.

The rearrangement joins TRBV6-5 to TRBJ1-1; D not certain. Trimming shortened V by 5 bases and J by 5 bases, and 9 bases separated the two germline ends. The CDR3 length is 12 residues. Per the germline V gene, CDR1 is MNHEY and CDR2 is SVGAGI. The CDR3 region is CASSRQPTEAFF. CDR3 bases: TGTGCCAGCAGTCGACAACCTACTGAAGCTTTCTTT.

The V and J genes are TRBV21-1 and TRBJ1-6. TRBV21-1 is given as a pseudogene. This CDR3 spans 14 amino acids. The chain's CDR3 is CASSMKGPYSPLHF. The CDR3 DNA sequence: TGTGCCAGCAGCATGAAGGGTCCCTATTCACCCCTCCACTTT.